One sample yielded the 21 T cell receptor beta chains listed below, sequenced in a study of CD8+CD57+ T cells in acquired aplastic anemia. Template material for TCR beta VDJ and CDR3 profiling consisted of genomic DNA. Using its own MiXCR run on the reads, TCRdb lists one record per CDR3 protein. The sample yields approximately 130,000 distinct CDR3 sequences, approximately 50% seen once. Patients picked for sequencing had shown CD8+CD57+ cell expansion detected by flow cytometry. Sequencing used sorted CD4+, CD8+, or CD8+CD57+ T cells (not recorded which) from PBMCs. The receptors stem from a human donor with aplastic anemia.

Concerning this clonotype: One end of the junction varies from germline; a read error may be responsible. The J gene is TRBJ1-1, the V gene TRBV7-9; no clear D gene. The CDR3 covers 14 residues. Germline lookup yields CDR1 SEHNR and CDR2 FQNEAQ (reference sequence). The CDR3 DNA reads TGCGCCAGCAGCCAAGTGGCCCCATCGGCTGAAGCTTTCTTT. Its translation: CASSQVAPSAEAFF.

The CDR3 loop is CAISSGTPNQPQHF. The CDR3 DNA reads TGTGCCATCAGCAGCGGGACACCCAATCAGCCCCAGCATTTT. The chain links TRBV10-3 to TRBJ1-5, with D possibly being TRBD1 (6 bases). CDR3 size: 14 residues. The V end lost 6 bases, the J end lost 3 bases, and 12 bases lay between the germline ends. The germline V gene encodes CDR1 ENHRY and CDR2 SYGVKD.

In regard to this clonotype: One end of the junction fails to match germline, which may point to a read error. This chain links TRBV10-3 with TRBJ2-3, with 10 bases matching TRBD2. The germline V gene encodes CDR1 ENHRY and CDR2 SYGVKD. The CDR3 has 15 amino acids. DNA of the CDR3: TGTGCCAGCGGCCCCAGACTAGCGGGCACGGATACGCAGTATTTT. It is translated as CASGPRLAGTDTQYF.

The gene calls are TRBV10-3 and TRBJ1-4; 11 nucleotides agree with TRBD1. The CDR3 spans 14 residues. The V gene's germline CDR1 is ENHRY and CDR2 SYGVKD. V trimming: 10 bases; J trimming: 8 bases; junction bases outside the gene matches: 9. The CDR3 DNA is TGTGCCAGCGGAGTCCGGACAGGGGGCGAAAAACTGTTTTTT. It translates to CASGVRTGGEKLFF.

The J gene is TRBJ1-5, the V gene TRBV6-4; D might be TRBD1 (6 bases). The V and J ends lost 0 bases and 0 bases respectively, with 18 bases between them. The CDR3 consists of 19 residues. CDR1 is MRHNA, CDR2 SNTAGT, per germline. The CDR3 DNA follows: TGTGCCAGCAGTGACTCCACAGGGAGTAGAAGGCATAGCAATCAGCCCCAGCATTTT. Translating it yields CASSDSTGSRRHSNQPQHF.

The chain combines TRBV15 with TRBJ2-7; weak D call: TRBD1 (5 bases). The germline CDR1 and CDR2 sequences are LNHNV and YYDKDF (reference sequence). CDR3 length: 14 amino acids. V lost 5 bases and J 6 bases, leaving 17 bases between the germline ends. For the CDR3, the DNA is TGTGCCACCAGCCCCAGGATGGTGGGGCGCGAGCAGTACTTC. Translating gives CATSPRMVGREQYF.

The chain carries TRBV5-1 and TRBJ1-6; TRBD1 might be the D (6 bases). Trimming took 4 bases from V and 7 from J, leaving 9 bases between them. Per the germline V gene, CDR1 is SGHRS and CDR2 is YFSETQ. The CDR3 extends over 13 amino acids. The CDR3 spells CASSNGQNSPLHF. As DNA, the CDR3 is TGCGCCAGCAGCAACGGACAGAATTCACCCCTCCACTTT.

V is TRBV14 and J is TRBJ2-7; maybe TRBD2 (6 bases). The V gene lost 7 bases and the J gene lost 6 bases, with 10 bases spanning the gap. This CDR3 is 11 amino acids long. Germline V gives CDR1 SGHDN, CDR2 FVKESK. The chain's CDR3 is CASTHGGEQYF. In nucleotides, the CDR3 is TGTGCCAGCACCCACGGGGGCGAGCAGTACTTC.

With respect to this clonotype: Relative to the germline gene, one junction end is altered; a read error may explain this. The rearrangement uses TRBV2 and TRBJ2-7; 7 nucleotides match TRBD1. CDR3 length: 12 amino acids. Germline CDR1 is SNHLY and CDR2 is FYNNEI. This CDR3 is CASRTGFHERYF. The CDR3 DNA follows: TGTGCCAGCAGGACAGGGTTTCACGAGCGGTACTTC. Full variable domain (missing parts from reference TRBV2 and TRBJ2-7): EPEVTQTPSHQVTQMGQEVILRCVPISNHLYFYWYRQILGQKVEFLVSFYNNEISEKSEIFDDQFSVERPDGSNFTLKIRSTKLEDSAMYFCASRTGFHERYFGPGTRLTVT.

This clonotype was recorded at least ten times. The chain links TRBV20-1 to TRBJ1-1; possible D gene TRBD1, 6 bases. From germline, CDR1 is DFQATT and CDR2 SNEGSKA (reference sequence). Trimming pared 5 bases from V and 4 bases from J, leaving 17 bases between. The CDR3 consists of 14 residues. CDR3 amino acids: CSALGGRGSTEAFF. The DNA of the CDR3 is TGCAGTGCTCTAGGGGGGCGCGGGAGCACTGAAGCTTTCTTT.

The V and J genes are TRBV9 and TRBJ1-4; 7 nucleotides align to TRBD1. The CDR3 sequence is 14 residues long. Germline values: CDR1 SGDLS, CDR2 YYNGEE. Unmatched junction bases numbered 4, after V lost 4 bases and J lost 4 bases. The CDR3 sequence: CASSLQGNNEKLFF. For the CDR3, the DNA is TGTGCCAGCAGCCTACAGGGGAATAATGAAAAACTGTTTTTT. The full variable domain, with the rest looked up from reference TRBV9 and TRBJ1-4, is DSGVTQTPKHLITATGQRVTLRCSPRSGDLSVYWYQQSLDQGLQFLIQYYNGEERAKGNILERFSAQQFPDLHSELNLSSLELGDSALYFCASSLQGNNEKLFFGSGTQLSVL.

The gene calls are TRBV20-1 and TRBJ2-7; D unresolved. The CDR3 has 14 residues. Per the germline V gene, CDR1 is DFQATT and CDR2 is SNEGSKA (reference sequence). V was trimmed by 3 bases and J by 0 bases, leaving 12 bases between them. DNA for the CDR3: TGCAGTGCTAGGCCCGCTTCTCCCTCCTACGAGCAGTACTTC. Amino acids: CSARPASPSYEQYF.

The chain links TRBV7-9 to TRBJ1-5; D unresolved. In germline, CDR1 is SEHNR, CDR2 FQNEAQ (reference sequence). The CDR3 totals 10 residues. Trimming stripped 9 bases from V and 7 bases from J, with 7 bases between. The CDR3 DNA is TGTGCCAGTGAATGGCAGCCCCAGCATTTT. Translated: CASEWQPQHF.

The chain couples TRBV10-3 to TRBJ1-6, with TRBD1 identical over 7 bases. The length of the CDR3 is 13 residues. Trimming removed 6 bases from V and 8 bases from J; junction bases left unmatched: 4. Germline lookup yields CDR1 ENHRY and CDR2 SYGVKD. The CDR3 sequence: CAISRDSHSPLHF. CDR3 bases: TGTGCCATCAGCCGGGACAGTCATTCACCCCTCCACTTT.

The CDR3 reads CSVGGAGEKLFF. For the CDR3, the DNA is TGCAGCGTTGGTGGGGCTGGAGAAAAACTGTTTTTT. This sequence joins TRBV29-1 and TRBJ1-4; a weak D match, TRBD1 (5 bases). Germline CDR1 reads SQVTM; CDR2 reads ANQGSEA. The CDR3 spans 12 residues. Trimming took 4 bases from V and 8 from J, leaving 11 bases between them.

The chain combines TRBV28 with TRBJ2-1, with 14 bases fitting TRBD2. CDR3 length equals 17 residues. The junction had 7 bases not matched to a gene; V was cut back by 2 bases and J by 7 bases. Germline-derived CDR1 and CDR2 are MDHEN and SYDVKM. The CDR3: CASSLILTSGRDNEQFF. The CDR3 DNA is TGTGCCAGCAGTTTAATCTTGACTAGCGGGAGGGATAATGAGCAGTTCTTC.

The chain recombines TRBV10-3 with TRBJ2-3; 10 bases line up with TRBD2. CDR1 ENHRY and CDR2 SYGVKD come from the germline V gene. The CDR3 is 15 amino acids. Trimming at V came to 7 bases and at J to 6 bases, leaving 10 bases not matched to a gene. The CDR3 loop is CAITEAGGQGDTQYF. For the CDR3, the DNA is TGTGCCATCACTGAAGCGGGGGGGCAGGGGGATACGCAGTATTTT.

The sample holds a few counts of this clonotype. The chain couples TRBV24-1 to TRBJ2-5, with 12 bases that match TRBD1. V was clipped by 5 bases and J by 3 bases; unmatched bases: 6. The CDR3 totals 16 residues. Looked up from germline, CDR1 is KGHDR and CDR2 is SFDVKD. The CDR3 DNA reads as TGTGCCACCAGTGTTGTGGGGACAGGGGGCGAAGAGACCCAGTACTTC. Residues: CATSVVGTGGEETQYF.

This rearrangement joins TRBV20-1 to TRBJ1-6; 7 bases align to TRBD1. V gave up 4 bases and J gave up 9 bases; unmatched junction bases: 6. This CDR3 comprises 13 residues. The germline CDR1 and CDR2 sequences are DFQATT and SNEGSKA (reference sequence). The CDR3 here is CSATGQSASPLHF. CDR3 DNA: TGCAGTGCTACGGGACAGTCTGCTTCACCCCTCCACTTT.

This chain connects TRBV24-1 to TRBJ2-5; 9 bases map to TRBD1. V lost 7 bases and J lost 5; bases outside the gene matches: 13. The CDR3 is 16 residues long. Germline lookup yields CDR1 KGHDR and CDR2 SFDVKD. CDR3 bases: TGTGCCACCAGAAACGCCGGGACAGGGCCCCCGGAGACCCAGTACTTC. Translating gives CATRNAGTGPPETQYF.

The genes are TRBV13 and TRBJ1-6; tentatively, D is TRBD1 (6 bases). From germline, CDR1 is PRHDT and CDR2 FYEKMQ (reference sequence). Trimming cost V 5 bases and J 6 bases, with 17 bases left between them. The CDR3 runs 16 residues. CDR3 sequence: CASSGAGDLGNSPLHF. In DNA form, the CDR3 reads TGTGCCAGCAGCGGGGCAGGGGATTTGGGTAATTCACCCCTCCACTTT.